Listed below are T cell receptor beta chains from one sample, sequenced in a study of OX40 agonist ivuxolimab in advanced cancers. Some clones are missing from TCRdb's copy, which holds only in-frame ones; the method was immunoSEQ multiplex PCR. The repertoire includes 65,000 to 95,000 clones, about 94% of them detected once, and 9.6% sits in the top ten. The sequences come from CD4+ or CD8+ T cells sorted from blood, collected in a trial of the OX40 agonist ivuxolimab. The receptors shown here come from an adult with an advanced solid tumor such as melanoma, head and neck, liver or kidney cancer. Each CDR3 is given with its conserved first and last residue. Each record gives: CDR3 length, V gene, D gene, J gene, clone size, CDR3 protein, CDR3 DNA. D genes are given only for firm matches. Where a row states a size, it is once, few, many or the class of an expanded clone; other rows omit it.

>12|TRBV9|NA|TRBJ2-5|NA
CASSGWQETQYF
TGTGCCAGCAGCGGCTGGCAAGAGACCCAGTACTTC
>13|TRBV9|NA|TRBJ1-1|NA
CASSPEGSTEAFF
TGTGCCAGCAGCCCCGAAGGGTCCACTGAAGCTTTCTTT
>15|TRBV28|NA|TRBJ1-4|NA
CASSPDRIHNEKLFF
TGTGCCAGCAGTCCCGACAGGATACATAATGAAAAACTGTTTTTT
>11|TRBV29-1|NA|TRBJ1-1|NA
CSVDSPTEAFF
TGCAGCGTTGACAGCCCGACTGAAGCTTTCTTT
>15|TRBV12-5|NA|TRBJ2-2|NA
CASGPPAIGTGELFF
TGTGCTAGTGGTCCCCCGGCCATTGGGACCGGGGAGCTGTTTTTT
>15|TRBV28|NA|TRBJ1-4|NA
CASSPKWGALEKLFF
TGTGCCAGCAGTCCAAAATGGGGGGCTCTGGAAAAACTGTTTTTT
>17|TRBV12-5|TRBD2|TRBJ2-1|NA
CASGLDLRGGIYNEQFF
TGTGCTAGTGGTTTGGACCTTCGCGGGGGGATCTACAATGAGCAGTTCTTC
>15|TRBV10-3|TRBD1|TRBJ2-7|NA
CAISDPGQGNYEQYF
TGTGCCATCAGTGACCCGGGACAGGGTAACTACGAGCAGTACTTC
>11|TRBV4-1|NA|TRBJ1-4|once
CASSQNEKLFF
TGCGCCAGCAGCCAAAATGAAAAACTGTTTTTT
>12|TRBV19|NA|TRBJ2-1|NA
CASSTLWNEQFF
TGTGCCAGTAGTACGCTATGGAATGAGCAGTTCTTC
>16|TRBV11-2|TRBD1|TRBJ1-2|NA
CASSRTEDRVIGGYTF
TGTGCCAGCAGCCGAACAGAGGACAGGGTAATAGGGGGCTACACCTTC
>17|TRBV19|NA|TRBJ2-1|NA
CASSIVVSRPYGNEQFF
TGTGCCAGTAGTATAGTCGTCTCACGGCCCTACGGCAATGAGCAGTTCTTC
>19|TRBV4-1|TRBD2|TRBJ2-1|once
CASSQVPWGLAGLHNEQFF
TGCGCCAGCAGCCAAGTTCCCTGGGGACTAGCGGGTCTACACAATGAGCAGTTCTTC
>13|TRBV27|NA|TRBJ2-7|NA
CASSYRSSYEQYF
TGTGCCAGCAGTTACCGTAGCTCCTACGAGCAGTACTTC
>14|TRBV9|NA|TRBJ2-7|NA
CASSVGASSYEQYF
TGTGCCAGCAGCGTAGGTGCCAGCTCCTACGAGCAGTACTTC
>14|TRBV27|NA|TRBJ2-3|few
CASSPPPPADTQYF
TGTGCCAGCAGTCCACCACCACCGGCAGATACGCAGTATTTT
>15|TRBV27|TRBD1|TRBJ1-4|once
CASSLDRGRGEKLFF
TGTGCCAGCAGTTTAGACAGGGGGCGGGGAGAAAAACTGTTTTTT
>19|TRBV7-9|NA|TRBJ1-2|NA
CASSSLFPDTPGHDYGYTF
TGTGCCAGCAGCTCACTTTTTCCCGACACCCCGGGACACGACTATGGCTACACCTTC